This T cell receptor (beta chain) was found in a study of T cells in localized non-small cell lung cancer. General observations from the study: Clonality peaked in uninvolved adjacent lung rather than tumor. Median approximately 61 top-100 tumor clones were shared with paired adjacent lung.

Profiling relied on immunoSEQ multiplex PCR, and the TCRdb table lists in-frame clones only, not all of them. The repertoire includes 50,000 to 75,000 clones, about 90% of them detected once, and 20% to 25% sits in the top ten. Worth noting for this clone: Its antigen is undetermined.

CDR3 length: 14 residues. J lost 6 bases, V lost 7 bases, and 10 bases had no gene match. The germline gives CDR1 MNHNY, CDR2 SVGAGI (reference sequence). The sample was peripheral blood, taken before any cancer treatment. The chain couples TRBV6-6 to TRBJ2-7; 9 bases fit TRBD1. The TCR was taken from a man aged 40 to 75 with stage I squamous cell lung carcinoma. The CDR3 loop is CASKDRGPSGEQYF. The CDR3 region has the DNA TGTGCCAGCAAGGACAGGGGCCCATCAGGCGAGCAGTACTTC.